What follows are 30 T cell receptor beta chains derived from one specimen sequenced in a study of CD8 T cells in ankylosing spondylitis. From the 5' RACE reads, TCRdb called clonotypes with MiXCR, one entry per CDR3 protein. The data show under 300,000 distinct CDR3 sequences, with 15% to 20% seen just once and around 33% held by the top ten. The sequenced sample was blood, either unsorted or a sorted T cell fraction (not recorded which). These receptors originate from a male donor with ankylosing spondylitis or in good health (not recorded which).

This clonotype was seen a few times. The V and J genes are TRBV7-2 and TRBJ2-3; D gene ambiguous. The germline V and J ends were trimmed by 4 bases and 6 bases, with 14 bases remaining between them. This CDR3 comprises 14 residues. Germline CDR1 is SGHTA and CDR2 is FQGNSA. CDR3 bases: TGTGCCAGCAGCTCACCGGGCCCCCAGGATACGCAGTATTTT. This sequence encodes CASSSPGPQDTQYF.

This clonotype was counted between two and nine times. Germline is not matched at one junction end, which may reflect a read error. The chain employs TRBV20-1 and TRBJ2-7, with D perhaps matching TRBD1 (6 bases). The CDR3 has 13 residues. In germline, CDR1 is DFQATT, CDR2 SNEGSKA (reference sequence). The DNA for the CDR3 is TGCAGTGCTAGAGGGACAGTCTCCAACGAGCAGTACTTC. The encoded protein is CSARGTVSNEQYF.

This clonotype was seen once. This rearrangement joins TRBV29-1 to TRBJ1-2; D ambiguous. This CDR3 spans 15 amino acids. V lost 1 base and J lost 0, with 12 bases in between. CDR1 and CDR2 from the germline V gene are SQVTM and ANQGSEA. CDR3 coding DNA: TGCAGCGTTGAAGTTTTGGGTTCGGCTAACTATGGCTACACCTTC. Translation: CSVEVLGSANYGYTF. Using reference TRBV29-1 and TRBJ1-2 for the parts outside the CDR3, the full variable domain is SAVISQKPSRDICQRGTSLTIQCQVDSQVTMMFWYRQQPGQSLTLIATANQGSEATYESGFVIDKFPISRPNLTFSTLTVSNMSPEDSSIYLCSVEVLGSANYGYTFGSGTRLTVV.

This CDR3 is CASSQEDRGSYEQYF. The CDR3 nucleotides are TGCGCCAGCAGCCAAGAAGACAGGGGATCCTACGAGCAGTACTTC. The chain employs TRBV4-3 and TRBJ2-7, with TRBD1 matching over 8 bases. Germline assignment: CDR1 LGHNA and CDR2 YSLEER. The CDR3 extends over 15 amino acids. V lost 0 bases, J lost 1 base, and 2 bases stayed unmatched.

This clonotype was seen at least ten times. V is TRBV5-5 and J is TRBJ2-2; 8 bases line up with TRBD2. V lost 6 bases, J lost 7 bases, and 8 bases stayed unmatched. Germline-derived CDR1 and CDR2 are SGHKS and YYEKEE (reference sequence). The CDR3 has 14 residues. CDR3 DNA: TGTGCCAGCAACCCCGGGGGGGACTACGGGGAGCTGTTTTTT. Translated, it gives CASNPGGDYGELFF.

The CDR3 reads CASSWTDAGELFF. DNA of the CDR3: TGTGCCAGCAGTTGGACAGACGCCGGGGAGCTGTTTTTT. The V and J genes are TRBV12-3 or TRBV12-4 and TRBJ2-2, with TRBD1 as a possible D gene (6 bases). The V end lost 4 bases, the J end lost 6 bases, and 9 bases lay between the germline ends. This CDR3 has 13 residues.

The rearrangement uses TRBV7-8 and TRBJ2-1; 7 bases agree with TRBD2. V shed 2 bases and J 6 bases; nucleotides not matched to a gene: 7. The CDR3 is made up of 15 amino acids. Germline V gene sequence: CDR1 SGHVS, CDR2 FQNEAQ. For the CDR3, the DNA is TGTGCCAGCAGCTTATTGGGCGGGAGCCTCAATGAGCAGTTCTTC. This encodes CASSLLGGSLNEQFF.

For the CDR3, the DNA is TGTGCCAGCAGTTACTCAGTGTCGGGAGGGGGCAATGAGCAGTTCTTC. The encoded protein is CASSYSVSGGGNEQFF. The genes are TRBV6-5 and TRBJ2-1; 8 bases map to TRBD2. Trimming at V came to 0 bases and at J to 6 bases, leaving 7 bases not matched to a gene. CDR1 MNHEY and CDR2 SVGAGI come from the germline V gene. This CDR3 contains 16 residues.

This clonotype has just a few counts. V and J are TRBV21-1 and TRBJ2-1; no DNA check was done on the table's D call, TRBD2. TRBV21-1 counts as a pseudogene. This CDR3 spans 16 amino acids. The CDR3 loop is CASTEPRGRKYNEQFF. CDR3 bases: TGTGCCAGCACCGAGCCGCGCGGGAGGAAGTACAATGAGCAGTTCTTC.

This clonotype showed up many times. The rearrangement links TRBV5-1 to TRBJ2-1, with 11 positions matching TRBD2. The CDR3 spans 16 residues. Germline trimming cut 0 bases from V and 7 bases from J; bases unmatched to any gene: 6. The germline gives CDR1 SGHRS, CDR2 YFSETQ. DNA for the CDR3: TGCGCCAGCAGCTTGGCCTTGGGACTAGCGGAAAATGAGCAGTTCTTC. As protein: CASSLALGLAENEQFF.

The V call is TRBV5-1, the J call TRBJ2-7; 8 positions match TRBD1. The CDR3 is 14 residues long. J gave up 2 bases and V 4 bases, and 5 bases lay outside the gene matches. From germline, CDR1 is SGHRS and CDR2 YFSETQ. The CDR3 here is CASSPGQAAYEQYF. CDR3 in DNA: TGCGCCAGCAGCCCGGGACAGGCCGCCTACGAGCAGTACTTC.

A few counts support this clonotype. The genes are TRBV4-2 and TRBJ2-1, with TRBD2 identical over 8 bases. V dropped 4 bases and J dropped 0; count of bases not matched to a gene: 11. Germline V CDR1 and CDR2: LGHNA, YNFKEQ. There are 18 residues in the CDR3. CDR3 sequence reads: CASSRSAGGGSSYNEQFF. The CDR3 bases are TGTGCCAGCAGCCGGAGTGCTGGCGGGGGGAGCTCCTACAATGAGCAGTTCTTC.

This clonotype was counted once. Germline is not matched at one junction end, which may reflect a read error. V gene TRBV4-1 combines with J gene TRBJ2-7; D possibly corresponds to TRBD1 (5 bases). Germline-derived CDR1 and CDR2 are MGHRA and YSYEKL. The CDR3 loop spans 15 amino acids. The CDR3 spells CVSSQDLAGQYEQYF. The CDR3 nucleotides read TGCGTCAGCAGCCAAGATTTGGCAGGGCAATACGAGCAGTACTTC.

The rearrangement joins TRBV10-3 to TRBJ2-5; 10 bases match TRBD2. Germline CDR1 ENHRY, CDR2 SYGVKD. The trim removed 6 bases at V and 2 bases at J, leaving 12 bases unmatched. This CDR3 is built from 17 residues. The CDR3 DNA reads as TGTGCCATCAGGAAGGGACTAGCGCCCACCCCGCAAGAGACCCAGTACTTC. It specifies CAIRKGLAPTPQETQYF.

This clonotype came up many times. The chain joins TRBV20-1 to TRBJ2-7; 8 positions agree with TRBD2. The CDR3 is 12 residues long. Germline assignment: CDR1 DFQATT and CDR2 SNEGSKA (reference sequence). With 3 bases clipped from V and 4 bases from J, the junction kept 2 bases outside the gene matches. The CDR3 nucleotides read TGCAGTGCTAGGACTAGCGAGTACGAGCAGTACTTC. It yields the protein CSARTSEYEQYF.

This clonotype occurred a few times. The rearrangement joins TRBV4-3 to TRBJ1-1; tentative D call: TRBD1 (5 bases). The CDR3 extends over 15 amino acids. Germline CDR1 and CDR2: LGHNA and YSLEER. V was cut by 4 bases and J by 3 bases, with 15 bases left in between. CDR3: CASSRIGVMDTEAFF. For the CDR3, the DNA is TGCGCCAGCAGCCGCATAGGGGTTATGGACACTGAAGCTTTCTTT.

Ten or more counts support this clonotype. The chain couples TRBV4-3 to TRBJ2-7, with 8 positions matching TRBD1. With 6 bases clipped from V and 6 bases from J, the junction kept 10 bases outside the gene matches. The CDR3 length is 14 residues. CDR1 and CDR2 from the germline V gene are LGHNA and YSLEER. For the CDR3, the DNA is TGCGCCAGCAGTTTTCGAGGAGGACAGGGCGAGCAGTACTTC. Amino acid sequence: CASSFRGGQGEQYF.

In its sample, this clonotype was seen many times. V is TRBV20-1 and J is TRBJ2-1, with D possibly being TRBD1 or TRBD2 (5 bases each). V was clipped by 2 bases and J by 4 bases, with 9 bases between them. CDR1 and CDR2 from the germline V gene are DFQATT and SNEGSKA (reference sequence). CDR3 length: 13 amino acids. Written as DNA, the CDR3 is TGCAGTGCTAGACAGGGAGTATACAATGAGCAGTTCTTC. Translating it yields CSARQGVYNEQFF.

At least ten counts were recorded for this clonotype. The rearrangement uses TRBV4-1 and TRBJ2-1, with TRBD2 matching 9 bases. Germline CDR1 is MGHRA and CDR2 is YSYEKL. J was trimmed by 7 bases and V by 0 bases; bases with no gene match: 7. The CDR3 totals 16 residues. The CDR3 here is CASSQEDRAGGNEQFF. CDR3 coding DNA: TGCGCCAGCAGCCAAGAGGATCGAGCGGGAGGAAATGAGCAGTTCTTC.

There are a few counts of this clonotype. The CDR3 DNA reads TGCGCCAGCAGCGACGACCGGGACGGCTACGAGCAGTACTTC. The encoded protein is CASSDDRDGYEQYF. This sequence joins TRBV5-1 and TRBJ2-7; D could derive from TRBD1 or TRBD2 (5 bases each). This CDR3 region has 14 residues. Germline lookup yields CDR1 SGHRS and CDR2 YFSETQ. Deletions cut 4 bases from V and 3 bases from J, with 14 bases between.

This clonotype has only a few counts. The J gene is TRBJ2-7, the V gene TRBV4-2, with D unclear. CDR1 is LGHNA and CDR2 is YNFKEQ in the germline V gene. Between the trimmed V and J ends, which lost 0 bases and 0 bases, there was a span of 9 bases. This CDR3 contains 15 residues. The CDR3 DNA sequence: TGTGCCAGCAGCCAAGAAATTCAGAGCTCCTACGAGCAGTACTTC. Translation gives CASSQEIQSSYEQYF.

This clonotype has a handful of counts. This chain connects TRBV15 to TRBJ2-3; D remains unclear. The CDR3 has 17 amino acids. The germline CDR1 and CDR2 sequences are LNHNV and YYDKDF (reference sequence). The V and J ends lost 3 bases and 2 bases respectively, with 18 bases between them. The CDR3 sequence: CATSSPVERYYTDTQYF. The CDR3, as DNA: TGTGCCACCAGCAGCCCCGTGGAGCGTTACTACACAGATACGCAGTATTTT. The full variable domain, with the rest looked up from reference TRBV15 and TRBJ2-3, is DAMVIQNPRYQVTQFGKPVTLSCSQTLNHNVMYWYQQKSSQAPKLLFHYYDKDFNNEADTPDNFQSRRPNTSFCFLDIRSPGLGDTAMYLCATSSPVERYYTDTQYFGPGTRLTVL.

In its sample, this clonotype was seen a few times. This chain links TRBV20-1 with TRBJ2-7, with 7 nucleotides matching TRBD2. The germline V gene encodes CDR1 DFQATT and CDR2 SNEGSKA (reference sequence). CDR3 length: 14 residues. Trimming removed 2 bases from V and 2 bases from J; junction bases left unmatched: 6. This chain's CDR3 is CSARILAETYEQYF. The CDR3 nucleotides read TGCAGTGCTAGAATCCTAGCGGAGACCTACGAGCAGTACTTC.

This chain links TRBV7-2 with TRBJ2-1; tentative D call: TRBD2 (6 bases). This CDR3 contains 15 residues. Germline CDR1 SGHTA, CDR2 FQGNSA. Trimming left V 8 bases short and J 1 base short, with 15 bases between. CDR3 DNA: TGTGCCAGCGATAGGCACGGGGGATCCTACAATGAGCAGTTCTTC. Amino acids: CASDRHGGSYNEQFF. The full variable domain, rest sourced from reference TRBV7-2 and TRBJ2-1, is GAGVSQSPSNKVTEKGKDVELRCDPISGHTALYWYRQSLGQGLEFLIYFQGNSAPDKSGLPSDRFSAERTGGSVSTLTIQRTQQEDSAVYLCASDRHGGSYNEQFFGPGTRLTVL.

This clonotype was counted a few times. The CDR3 DNA follows: TGTGCCAGCAGCCCAAACCCTAGCGCGATGACCTACGAGCAGTACTTC. This encodes CASSPNPSAMTYEQYF. This chain connects TRBV28 to TRBJ2-7; D might be TRBD2 (6 bases). V lost 6 bases and J 2 bases, leaving 20 bases between the germline ends. This CDR3 comprises 16 residues. Per germline, CDR1 MDHEN and CDR2 SYDVKM.

In its sample, this clonotype was seen many times. The chain combines TRBV29-1 with TRBJ2-7; maybe TRBD1 (6 bases). Germline V gene data show CDR1 as SQVTM and CDR2 as ANQGSEA. Between the trimmed V and J ends, which lost 3 bases and 6 bases, there was a span of 18 bases. The CDR3 spans 14 residues. This CDR3 is CSVEYRDPSGEQYF. The DNA of the CDR3 is TGCAGCGTTGAGTACAGGGACCCAAGTGGCGAGCAGTACTTC.

This chain connects TRBV7-8 to TRBJ2-2; no clear D gene. V was pared by 0 bases and J by 0 bases, with 5 bases between. The CDR3 runs 15 residues. The V gene's germline CDR1 is SGHVS and CDR2 FQNEAQ. The CDR3 DNA reads as TGTGCCAGCAGCTTAGCTAGTGCGAACACCGGGGAGCTGTTTTTT. This sequence encodes CASSLASANTGELFF. The whole variable domain, filled in from reference TRBV7-8 and TRBJ2-2, reads GAGVSQSPRYKVAKRGQDVALRCDPISGHVSLFWYQQALGQGPEFLTYFQNEAQLDKSGLPSDRFFAERPEGSVSTLKIQRTQQEDSAVYLCASSLASANTGELFFGEGSRLTVL.

This clonotype was picked up a small number of times. The J gene is TRBJ2-1, the V gene TRBV9; 8 nucleotides match TRBD2. V lost 0 bases, J lost 4 bases, and 3 bases stayed unmatched. This CDR3 is 15 amino acids long. Germline CDR1 SGDLS, CDR2 YYNGEE. The DNA for the CDR3 is TGTGCCAGCAGCGTAGATCGGGAGGGATACAATGAGCAGTTCTTC. Amino acids: CASSVDREGYNEQFF.

In its sample, this clonotype was seen many times. The chain recombines TRBV2 with TRBJ2-2; 7 nucleotides align to TRBD2. The length of the CDR3 is 14 residues. The J segment lost 4 bases and the V segment lost 8 bases, leaving 7 bases of the junction unmatched. Germline V gene lookup returns CDR1 SNHLY and CDR2 FYNNEI. The CDR3 loop is CASGDGGSTGELFF. The DNA of the CDR3 is TGTGCCAGCGGAGACGGGGGGAGCACCGGGGAGCTGTTTTTT.

This clonotype has more than one count but fewer than ten. The genes are TRBV5-5 and TRBJ2-1; maybe TRBD1 (6 bases). CDR1 and CDR2 from the germline V gene are SGHKS and YYEKEE (reference sequence). The length of the CDR3 is 16 residues. V was cut by 4 bases and J by 0 bases, with 14 bases left in between. The CDR3 DNA follows: TGTGCCAGCAGCAGAACAGGGTTGGGCTCCTACAATGAGCAGTTCTTC. Translated: CASSRTGLGSYNEQFF.